These 13 T cell receptor beta chains share one sample of origin, sequenced in a study of blood T cell repertoires in COVID-19. Method: immunoSEQ multiplex PCR; TCRdb's copy keeps in-frame clones and lacks some. Of about 55,000 clones in the sample, 85% were seen once. Sequencing was performed on peripheral blood. The receptors come from a human donor in a cohort sampled during active COVID-19.

V and J are TRBV18 and TRBJ1-1; weak D call: TRBD1 (6 bases). CDR3 size: 16 residues. Germline V gene sequence: CDR1 KGHSH, CDR2 LQKENI. Trimming cost V 0 bases and J 1 base, with 12 bases left between them. The CDR3 DNA follows: TGTGCCAGCTCACCACCGGGGGCAGCAACGAACACTGAAGCTTTCTTT. Residues: CASSPPGAATNTEAFF. Together with reference TRBV18 and TRBJ1-1, the CDR3 gives the full variable domain: NAGVMQNPRHLVRRRGQEARLRCSPMKGHSHVYWYRQLPEEGLKFMVYLQKENIIDESGMPKERFSAEFPKEGPSILRIQQVVRGDSAAYFCASSPPGAATNTEAFFGQGTRLTVV.

This clone was found a few times. This chain connects TRBV9 to TRBJ2-1; 11 nucleotides agree with TRBD2. The length of the CDR3 is 15 residues. Germline assignment: CDR1 SGDLS and CDR2 YYNGEE. The trim removed 3 bases at V and 7 bases at J, leaving 6 bases unmatched. The CDR3 protein is CASSAGTSGRNEQFF. Written as DNA, the CDR3 is TGTGCCAGCAGCGCCGGGACTAGCGGTAGAAATGAGCAGTTCTTC.

The chain links TRBV6-5 to TRBJ2-1, with a tentative D call TRBD1 (6 bases). The CDR3 contains 14 residues. V lost 6 bases, J lost 2 bases, and 11 bases lay in between. Per germline, CDR1 MNHEY and CDR2 SVGAGI. This chain's CDR3 is CASSKQGPYNEQFF. CDR3 nucleotide sequence: TGTGCCAGCAGCAAACAGGGTCCCTACAATGAGCAGTTCTTC.

The gene calls are TRBV10-2 and TRBJ1-2; possibly TRBD1 for D (6 bases). Trimming removed 3 bases from V and 8 bases from J, with 10 bases in between. CDR1 and CDR2 from the germline V gene are WSHSY and SAAADI. The CDR3 has 12 amino acids. This CDR3 is CASSEQGSGYTF. Here the CDR3 DNA reads TGCGCCAGCAGTGAACAGGGATCGGGCTACACCTTC.

Comments on this clone: Different DNA sequences within this sample yield the same CDR3. V and J are TRBV6-1 and TRBJ1-2, with TRBD1 matching 8 bases. Germline CDR1 reads MNHNS; CDR2 reads SASEGT. The CDR3 runs to 16 residues. The ends lost 1 base at V and 2 bases at J; junction bases unmatched: 6. The CDR3 nucleotides read TGTGCCAGCAGTGAAGGACAGGGGATCCTCAACTATGGCTACACCTTC. The encoded protein is CASSEGQGILNYGYTF.

The chain couples TRBV9 to TRBJ2-7, with 13 bases lining up with TRBD2. This CDR3 spans 16 amino acids. The ends lost 4 bases at V and 2 bases at J; junction bases unmatched: 6. Germline V CDR1 and CDR2: SGDLS, YYNGEE. In DNA form, the CDR3 reads TGTGCCAGCAGCCCCCGACTAGCGGGAGGTACCTACGAGCAGTACTTC. This gives the protein CASSPRLAGGTYEQYF.

The rearrangement links TRBV28 to TRBJ1-5, with no clear D. The V gene's germline CDR1 is MDHEN and CDR2 SYDVKM. Trimming left V 4 bases short and J 2 bases short, with 12 bases between. CDR3 length: 15 residues. The CDR3: CASSSTTRGNQPQHF. For the CDR3, the DNA is TGTGCCAGCAGTTCAACAACTAGGGGCAATCAGCCCCAGCATTTT.

V and J are TRBV30 and TRBJ1-1, with D possibly being TRBD1 (5 bases). This CDR3 has 17 amino acids. V was pared by 1 base and J by 3 bases, with 21 bases between. Germline lookup yields CDR1 GTSNPN and CDR2 SVGIG (reference sequence). As DNA, the CDR3 is TGTGCCTGGAGTGGCGGGGGTATGTCGTTTTCGGACACTGAAGCTTTCTTT. Its translation is CAWSGGGMSFSDTEAFF.

The chain employs TRBV6-2 or TRBV6-3 and TRBJ1-2; no clear D gene. The germline V and J ends were trimmed by 6 bases and 4 bases, with 12 bases remaining between them. The germline CDR1 and CDR2 sequences are MNHEY and SVGEGT. There are 13 residues in the CDR3. The CDR3 DNA follows: TGTGCCAGCAGCCTAGACACTCTCTATGGCTACACCTTC. It yields the protein CASSLDTLYGYTF.

The chain carries TRBV3-1 (or the pseudogene TRBV3-2) and TRBJ2-7; perhaps TRBD1 as D (5 bases). The CDR3 runs to 13 residues. Germline V gene sequence: CDR1 LGHDT, CDR2 YNNKEL (reference sequence). V lost 4 bases to trimming and J lost 1 base, with 8 bases between them. CDR3 DNA: TGTGCCAGCAGCCCGAGACAGTCCTACGAGCAGTACTTC. Its protein product is CASSPRQSYEQYF.

CDR3 loop: CASSLAPDSSYEQYF. Here the CDR3 DNA reads TGTGCCAGCAGTTTGGCTCCGGACAGCTCCTACGAGCAGTACTTC. The chain employs TRBV27 and TRBJ2-7; a possible D gene is TRBD1 (6 bases). V shed 3 bases and J shed 0 bases, with 12 bases lying between them. This CDR3 has 15 residues. Germline V gives CDR1 MNHEY, CDR2 SMNVEV (reference sequence).

V and J are TRBV6-5 and TRBJ1-1; TRBD1 might be the D (6 bases). V lost 5 bases to trimming and J lost 10 bases, with 20 bases between them. In germline, CDR1 is MNHEY, CDR2 SVGAGI. CDR3 length equals 14 residues. In nucleotides, the CDR3 is TGTGCCAGCAGTCCCCTGGGGGGGGGCGAACTAGCTTTCTTT. Protein: CASSPLGGGELAFF.

The chain joins TRBV11-2 to TRBJ2-2; D is uncertain. The germline gives CDR1 SGHAT, CDR2 FQNNGV. The length of the CDR3 is 12 residues. Trimming shortened V by 5 bases and J by 1 base, and 2 bases separated the two germline ends. This chain's CDR3 is CASSLNTGELFF. The CDR3 DNA reads TGTGCCAGCAGCCTGAACACCGGGGAGCTGTTTTTT.